The clone carrying this T cell receptor beta chain turned up a few times. This sample was taken from a study of blood T cells in healthy people across ages. Primers used in a second PCR of roughly 6 to 11 cycles were a sample-barcoded 5' primer and a J-beta primer mix. Each CDR3 protein is one row after TCRdb ran MiXCR on the 5' RACE reads. In the table there are some 690,000 distinct CDR3 sequences, approximately 22% of which are singletons. The TCR sequence derives from a man between 65 and 79 years old in good health. Source material: blood.

DNA for the CDR3: TGTGCCAGCAGTTCCCGGGCCCTGGGCACAGATACGCAGTATTTT. Translation: CASSSRALGTDTQYF. The chain employs TRBV6-2 or TRBV6-3 and TRBJ2-3; no clear D. Germline CDR1 reads MNHEY; CDR2 reads SVGEGT. Trimming pared 4 bases from V and 1 base from J, leaving 12 bases between. The CDR3 extends over 15 amino acids.